This record concerns one TCR beta chain sequence. Trimming pared 3 bases from V and 8 bases from J, leaving 11 bases between. CDR3 length: 13 residues. Per germline, CDR1 SSHAT and CDR2 FNYEAQ (reference sequence). The record originates from a study of cytomegalovirus exposure and HLA in healthy donors. TCRdb's table, derived via immunoSEQ multiplex PCR, lists solely in-frame clones and lacks some. Of almost 200,000 clones listed, about 81% are singletons. The sequenced material came from PBMCs. This chain links TRBV7-7 with TRBJ2-1; possible D gene TRBD1, 5 bases. The origin of this receptor is a woman under 40 in good health and CMV-seronegative. CDR3 amino acids: CASSFLRGHEQFF. The CDR3 DNA reads TGTGCCAGCAGCTTCCTTAGGGGCCATGAGCAGTTCTTC.